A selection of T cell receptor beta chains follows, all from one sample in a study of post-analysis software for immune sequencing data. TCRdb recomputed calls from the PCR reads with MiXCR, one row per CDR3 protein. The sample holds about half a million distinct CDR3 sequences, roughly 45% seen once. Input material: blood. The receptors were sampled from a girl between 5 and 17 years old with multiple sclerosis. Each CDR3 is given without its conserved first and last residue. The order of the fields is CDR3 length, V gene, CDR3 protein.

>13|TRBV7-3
ASSLTSGSHDEQF
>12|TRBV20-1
SAEGRIMNTEAF
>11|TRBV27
ASSQNTGGTQY
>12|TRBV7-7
ASSYEGSLETQY
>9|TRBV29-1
SVQDYYEQY
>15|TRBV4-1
ASSQEGGEASYNEQF
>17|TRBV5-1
ASSAASWDRGLWNTEAF
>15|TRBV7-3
ASSSRGGTSGNNEQF
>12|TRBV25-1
ASSLPGDNPEQY
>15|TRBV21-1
ASSKVGEGVTHNEQF
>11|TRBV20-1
SARSEDGNEQY
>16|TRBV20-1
SARDETGISRISYEQY
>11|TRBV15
ATSSRAGLRMY
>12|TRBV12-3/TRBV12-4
ASSLKARTTEAF
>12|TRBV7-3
ASSLSGGNHEQF
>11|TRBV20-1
SASVVSGDTQY
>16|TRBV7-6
ASSPDLARTRSSYEQY
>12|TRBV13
ASSSTGSAYEQY
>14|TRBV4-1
ASSQEYAGYYNEQF
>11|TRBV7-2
ASSPRGLETQY